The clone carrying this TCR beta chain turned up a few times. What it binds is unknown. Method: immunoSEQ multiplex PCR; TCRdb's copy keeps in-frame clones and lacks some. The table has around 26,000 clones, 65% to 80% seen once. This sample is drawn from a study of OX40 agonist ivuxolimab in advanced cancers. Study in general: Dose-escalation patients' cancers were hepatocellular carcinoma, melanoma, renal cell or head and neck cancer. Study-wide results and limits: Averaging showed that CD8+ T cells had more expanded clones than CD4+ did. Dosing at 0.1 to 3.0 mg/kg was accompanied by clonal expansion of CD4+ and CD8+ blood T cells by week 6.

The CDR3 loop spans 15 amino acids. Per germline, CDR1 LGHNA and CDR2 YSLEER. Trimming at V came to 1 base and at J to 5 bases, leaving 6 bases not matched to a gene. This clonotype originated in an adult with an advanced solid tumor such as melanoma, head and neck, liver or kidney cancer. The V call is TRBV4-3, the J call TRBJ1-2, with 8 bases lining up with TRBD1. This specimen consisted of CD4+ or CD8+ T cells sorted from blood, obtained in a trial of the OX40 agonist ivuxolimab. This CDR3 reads CASSQVRTGTYGYTF. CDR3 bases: TGCGCCAGCAGCCAAGTAAGGACAGGGACGTATGGCTACACCTTC.